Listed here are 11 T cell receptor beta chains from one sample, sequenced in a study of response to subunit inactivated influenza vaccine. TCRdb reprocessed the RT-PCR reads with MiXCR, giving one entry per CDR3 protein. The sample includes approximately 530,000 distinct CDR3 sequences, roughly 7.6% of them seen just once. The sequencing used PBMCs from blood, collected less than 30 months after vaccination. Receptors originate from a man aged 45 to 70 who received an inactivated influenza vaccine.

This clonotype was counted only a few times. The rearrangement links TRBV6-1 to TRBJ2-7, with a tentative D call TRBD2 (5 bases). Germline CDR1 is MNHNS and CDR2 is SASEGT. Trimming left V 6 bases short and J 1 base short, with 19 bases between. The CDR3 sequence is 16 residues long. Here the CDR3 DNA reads TGTGCCAGCAGGTTCGGTATGGGTACGGGGTCCTACGAGCAGTACTTC. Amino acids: CASRFGMGTGSYEQYF.

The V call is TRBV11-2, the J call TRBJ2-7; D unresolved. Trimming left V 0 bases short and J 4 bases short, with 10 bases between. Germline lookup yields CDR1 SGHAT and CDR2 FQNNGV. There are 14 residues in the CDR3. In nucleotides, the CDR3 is TGTGCCAGCAGCTTAGATCTTGCCATTTACGAGCAGTACTTC. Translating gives CASSLDLAIYEQYF.

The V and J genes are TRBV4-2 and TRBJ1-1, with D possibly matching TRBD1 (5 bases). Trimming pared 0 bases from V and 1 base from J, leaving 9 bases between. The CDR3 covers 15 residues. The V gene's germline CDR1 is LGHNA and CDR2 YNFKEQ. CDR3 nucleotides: TGTGCCAGCAGCCAAGATCAGGGAGGGAACACTGAAGCTTTCTTT. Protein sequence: CASSQDQGGNTEAFF.

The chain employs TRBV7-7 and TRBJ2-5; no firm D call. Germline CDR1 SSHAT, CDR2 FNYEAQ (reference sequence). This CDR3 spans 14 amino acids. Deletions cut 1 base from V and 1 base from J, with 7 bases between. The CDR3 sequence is CASSLGTIQETQYF. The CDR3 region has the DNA TGTGCCAGCAGCTTAGGAACGATCCAAGAGACCCAGTACTTC.

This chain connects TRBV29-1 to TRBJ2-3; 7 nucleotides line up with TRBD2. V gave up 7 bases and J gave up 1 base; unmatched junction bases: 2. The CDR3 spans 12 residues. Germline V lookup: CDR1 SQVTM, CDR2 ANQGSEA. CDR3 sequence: CSDTSGTDTQYF. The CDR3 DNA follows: TGCAGCGATACTAGCGGCACAGATACGCAGTATTTT.

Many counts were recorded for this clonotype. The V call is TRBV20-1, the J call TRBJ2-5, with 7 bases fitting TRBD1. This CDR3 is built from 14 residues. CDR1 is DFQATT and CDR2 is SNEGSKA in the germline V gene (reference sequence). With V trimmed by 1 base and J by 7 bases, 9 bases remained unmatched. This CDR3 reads CSARGQGGFGTQYF. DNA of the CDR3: TGCAGTGCTAGAGGACAGGGTGGTTTTGGGACCCAGTACTTC.

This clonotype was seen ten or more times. The CDR3 sequence: CASSRVSGSTDTQYF. The CDR3 region has the DNA TGTGCCAGCAGCCGGGTTAGCGGGAGCACAGATACGCAGTATTTT. The chain has TRBV3-1 and TRBJ2-3; TRBD2 aligns across 7 bases. In germline, CDR1 is LGHDT, CDR2 YNNKEL (reference sequence). The CDR3 sequence is 15 residues long. J was trimmed by 0 bases and V by 4 bases; bases with no gene match: 4.

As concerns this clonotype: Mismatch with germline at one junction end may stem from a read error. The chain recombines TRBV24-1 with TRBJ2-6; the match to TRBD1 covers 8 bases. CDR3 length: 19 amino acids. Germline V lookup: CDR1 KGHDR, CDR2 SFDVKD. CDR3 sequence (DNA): TGTGCCGCCAGTTATCCCCTGAGTACCGACAGGGGTGGGGCCAACGTCCTGACTTTC. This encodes CAASYPLSTDRGGANVLTF.

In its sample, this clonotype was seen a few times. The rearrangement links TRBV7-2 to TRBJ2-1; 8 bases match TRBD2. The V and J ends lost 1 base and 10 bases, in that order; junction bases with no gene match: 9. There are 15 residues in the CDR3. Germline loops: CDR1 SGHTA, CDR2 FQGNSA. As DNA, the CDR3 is TGTGCCAGCAGCTTAGTTGCGGGAGGAAAACTCGAGCAGTTCTTC. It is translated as CASSLVAGGKLEQFF.

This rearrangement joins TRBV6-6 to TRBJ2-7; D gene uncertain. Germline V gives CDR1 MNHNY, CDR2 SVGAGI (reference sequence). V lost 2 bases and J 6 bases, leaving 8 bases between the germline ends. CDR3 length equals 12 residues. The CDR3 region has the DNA TGTGCCAGCAGTTACCCGGCCGGCGAGCAGTACTTC. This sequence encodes CASSYPAGEQYF.

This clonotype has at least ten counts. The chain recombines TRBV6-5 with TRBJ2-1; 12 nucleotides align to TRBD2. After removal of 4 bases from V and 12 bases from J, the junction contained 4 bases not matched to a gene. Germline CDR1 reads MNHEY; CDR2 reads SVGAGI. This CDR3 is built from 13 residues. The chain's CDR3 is CASSSPGLAGQFF. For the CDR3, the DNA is TGTGCCAGCAGTTCCCCGGGACTAGCGGGGCAGTTCTTC.